These 6 T cell receptor beta chains share one sample of origin, sequenced in a study of PD-1 blockade in classical Hodgkin lymphoma. Every patient had relapsed following autologous stem cell transplantation, and cohorts differed in brentuximab vedotin exposure. The repertoire was sequenced with immunoSEQ multiplex PCR; TCRdb's copy has only in-frame clones and lacks some. The data hold some 64,000 clones, with approximately 90% observed a single time. This material consisted of peripheral blood mononuclear cells (PBMCs), taken at baseline. These receptors were taken from a human donor with classical Hodgkin lymphoma.

V usage is TRBV19 and J usage is TRBJ1-5; D call uncertain. Germline lookup yields CDR1 LNHDA and CDR2 SQIVND (reference sequence). This CDR3 contains 12 residues. Deletions cut 4 bases from V and 6 bases from J, with 7 bases between. The CDR3 nucleotides read TGTGCCAGTAGTAAAGTTTCTCAGCCCCAGCATTTT. Encoded protein: CASSKVSQPQHF.

The chain carries TRBV5-6 and TRBJ1-4, with a weak D call TRBD1 (6 bases). Deletions cut 2 bases from V and 8 bases from J, with 19 bases between. This CDR3 contains 16 residues. Germline assignment: CDR1 SGHDT and CDR2 YYEEEE. CDR3 protein: CASSFGIGGAYEKLFF. The CDR3, as DNA: TGTGCCAGCAGCTTCGGAATAGGGGGGGCGTACGAAAAACTGTTTTTT.

The CDR3 bases are TGTGCCACCCTCGGCAGGGGGGCAGGTGGTGAAGCTTTCTTT. It translates to CATLGRGAGGEAFF. The chain employs TRBV19 and TRBJ1-1, with TRBD1 matching over 7 bases. The CDR3 extends over 14 amino acids. V lost 10 bases and J lost 7; bases outside the gene matches: 15. Germline V gene lookup returns CDR1 LNHDA and CDR2 SQIVND (reference sequence). Variable domain in full (rest from reference TRBV19 and TRBJ1-1): DGGITQSPKYLFRKEGQNVTLSCEQNLNHDAMYWYRQDPGQGLRLIYYSQIVNDFQKGDIAEGYSVSREKKESFPLTVTSAQKNPTAFYLCATLGRGAGGEAFFGQGTRLTVV.

This clone was observed a single time. The V gene is TRBV11-3, the J gene TRBJ2-3, with 11 positions matching TRBD2. Germline CDR1 and CDR2: SGHNT and YENEEA. The CDR3 is 16 amino acids. The trim removed 0 bases at V and 4 bases at J, leaving 3 bases unmatched. The CDR3 DNA sequence: TGTGCCAGCAGCTTAGAGGGGACTAGCGGACCAGATACGCAGTATTTT. Amino acids: CASSLEGTSGPDTQYF.

The J gene is TRBJ1-1, the V gene TRBV30; D is perhaps TRBD1 (6 bases). CDR1 is GTSNPN, CDR2 SVGIG, per germline (reference sequence). The CDR3 totals 15 residues. Trimming took 8 bases from V and 6 from J, leaving 25 bases between them. The CDR3 sequence: CASSALLGGASEAFF. As DNA, the CDR3 is TGTGCCAGTAGTGCGCTCCTCGGGGGGGCCTCTGAAGCTTTCTTT.

The rearrangement joins TRBV28 to TRBJ1-2; D is possibly TRBD1 (6 bases). The germline V and J ends were trimmed by 6 bases and 4 bases, with 21 bases remaining between them. Germline V gene lookup returns CDR1 MDHEN and CDR2 SYDVKM. The length of the CDR3 is 16 residues. Here the CDR3 reads CASSQLPGGQTYGYTF. CDR3 DNA: TGTGCCAGCAGCCAACTGCCCGGGGGACAAACCTATGGCTACACCTTC.